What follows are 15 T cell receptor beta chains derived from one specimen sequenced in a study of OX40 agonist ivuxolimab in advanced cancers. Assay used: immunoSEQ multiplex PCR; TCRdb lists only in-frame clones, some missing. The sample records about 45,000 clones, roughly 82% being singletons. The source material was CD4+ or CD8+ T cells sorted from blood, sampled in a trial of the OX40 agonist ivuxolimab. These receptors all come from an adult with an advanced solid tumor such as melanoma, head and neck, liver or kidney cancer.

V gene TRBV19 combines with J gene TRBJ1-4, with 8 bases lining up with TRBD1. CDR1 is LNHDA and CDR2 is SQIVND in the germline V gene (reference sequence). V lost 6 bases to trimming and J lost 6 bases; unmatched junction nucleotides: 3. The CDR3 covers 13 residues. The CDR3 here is CASSMTGDEKLFF. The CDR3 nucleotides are TGTGCCAGTAGCATGACAGGGGATGAAAAACTGTTTTTT.

The CDR3 is CASSFAGGGFYEQYF. The CDR3 bases are TGTGCCAGCAGTTTCGCGGGGGGGGGTTTCTACGAGCAGTACTTC. The gene calls are TRBV27 and TRBJ2-7; 9 nucleotides match TRBD2. After removal of 3 bases from V and 3 bases from J, the junction contained 6 bases not matched to a gene. CDR1 is MNHEY and CDR2 is SMNVEV in the germline V gene (reference sequence). The CDR3 is made up of 15 amino acids.

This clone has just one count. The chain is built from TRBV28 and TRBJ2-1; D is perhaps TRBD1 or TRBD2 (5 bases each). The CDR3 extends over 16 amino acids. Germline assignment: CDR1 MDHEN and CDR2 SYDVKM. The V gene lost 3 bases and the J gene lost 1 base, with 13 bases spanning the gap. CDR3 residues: CASSFPDWGSYNEQFF. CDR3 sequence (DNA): TGTGCCAGCAGTTTCCCGGACTGGGGGTCCTACAATGAGCAGTTCTTC.

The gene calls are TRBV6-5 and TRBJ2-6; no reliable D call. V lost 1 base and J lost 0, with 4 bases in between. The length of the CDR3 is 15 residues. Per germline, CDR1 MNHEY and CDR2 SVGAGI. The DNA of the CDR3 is TGTGCCAGCAGTTACTTGGACTCTGGGGCCAACGTCCTGACTTTC. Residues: CASSYLDSGANVLTF.

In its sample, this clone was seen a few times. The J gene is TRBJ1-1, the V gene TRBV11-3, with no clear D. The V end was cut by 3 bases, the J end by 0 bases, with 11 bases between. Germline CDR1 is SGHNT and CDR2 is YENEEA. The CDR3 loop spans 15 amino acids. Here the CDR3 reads CASSLQASLNTEAFF. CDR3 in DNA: TGTGCCAGCAGCTTGCAGGCAAGCTTGAACACTGAAGCTTTCTTT.

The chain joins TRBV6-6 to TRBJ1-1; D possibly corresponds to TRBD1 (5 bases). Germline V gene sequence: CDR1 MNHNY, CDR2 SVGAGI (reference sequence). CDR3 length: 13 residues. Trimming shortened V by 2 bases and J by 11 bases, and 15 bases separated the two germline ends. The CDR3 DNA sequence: TGTGCCAGCAGTTACAAGGGGCTAGGGGAGGCTTTCTTT. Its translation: CASSYKGLGEAFF.

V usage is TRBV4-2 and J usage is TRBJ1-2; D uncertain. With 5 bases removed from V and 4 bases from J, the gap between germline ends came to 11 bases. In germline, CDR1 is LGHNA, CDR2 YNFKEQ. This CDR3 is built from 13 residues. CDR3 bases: TGTGCCAGCAGCTATCCCGAGGGCTATGGCTACACCTTC. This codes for CASSYPEGYGYTF.

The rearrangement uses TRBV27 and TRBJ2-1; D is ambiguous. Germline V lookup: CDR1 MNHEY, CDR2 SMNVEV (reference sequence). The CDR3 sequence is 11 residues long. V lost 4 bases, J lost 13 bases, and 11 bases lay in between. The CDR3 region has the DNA TGTGCCAGCAGTTCCCTTACGGCCCAGTTCTTC. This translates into CASSSLTAQFF.

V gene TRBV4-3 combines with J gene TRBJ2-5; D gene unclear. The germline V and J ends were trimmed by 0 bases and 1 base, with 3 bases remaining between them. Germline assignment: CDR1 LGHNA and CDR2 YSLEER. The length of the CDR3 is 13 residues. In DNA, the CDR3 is TGCGCCAGCAGCCAAGAGCTCCAAGAGACCCAGTACTTC. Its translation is CASSQELQETQYF.

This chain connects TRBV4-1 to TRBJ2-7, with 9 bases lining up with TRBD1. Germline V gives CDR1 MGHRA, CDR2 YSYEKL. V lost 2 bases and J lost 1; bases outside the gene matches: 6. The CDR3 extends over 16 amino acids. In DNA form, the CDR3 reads TGCGCCAGCAGCCAACTTCCGGGACAGGGATCCTACGAGCAGTACTTC. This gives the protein CASSQLPGQGSYEQYF.

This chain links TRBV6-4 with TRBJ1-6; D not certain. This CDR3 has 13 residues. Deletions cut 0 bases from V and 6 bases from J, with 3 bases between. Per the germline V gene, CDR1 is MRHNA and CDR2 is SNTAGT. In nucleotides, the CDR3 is TGTGCCAGCAGTGACTCGTTTAATTCACCCCTCCACTTT. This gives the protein CASSDSFNSPLHF.

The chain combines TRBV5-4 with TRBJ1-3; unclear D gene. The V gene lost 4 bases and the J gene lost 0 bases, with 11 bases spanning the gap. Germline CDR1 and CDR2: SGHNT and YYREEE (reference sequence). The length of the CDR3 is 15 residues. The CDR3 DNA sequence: TGTGCCAGCAGCCGGAGGGCAGGCTCTGGAAACACCATATATTTT. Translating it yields CASSRRAGSGNTIYF.

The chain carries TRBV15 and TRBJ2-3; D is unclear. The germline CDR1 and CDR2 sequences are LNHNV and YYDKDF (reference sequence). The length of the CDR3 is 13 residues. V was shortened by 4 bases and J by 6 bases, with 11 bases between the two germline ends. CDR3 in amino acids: CATSTNPPDTQYF. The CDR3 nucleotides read TGTGCCACCAGCACTAATCCTCCGGATACGCAGTATTTT. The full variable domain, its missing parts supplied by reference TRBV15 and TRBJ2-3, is DAMVIQNPRYQVTQFGKPVTLSCSQTLNHNVMYWYQQKSSQAPKLLFHYYDKDFNNEADTPDNFQSRRPNTSFCFLDIRSPGLGDTAMYLCATSTNPPDTQYFGPGTRLTVL.

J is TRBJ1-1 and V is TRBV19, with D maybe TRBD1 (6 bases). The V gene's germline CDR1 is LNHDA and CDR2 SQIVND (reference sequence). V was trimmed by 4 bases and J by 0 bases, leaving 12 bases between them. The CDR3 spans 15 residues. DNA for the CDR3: TGTGCCAGTAGTAAAGAGGGACAATTGAACACTGAAGCTTTCTTT. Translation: CASSKEGQLNTEAFF.

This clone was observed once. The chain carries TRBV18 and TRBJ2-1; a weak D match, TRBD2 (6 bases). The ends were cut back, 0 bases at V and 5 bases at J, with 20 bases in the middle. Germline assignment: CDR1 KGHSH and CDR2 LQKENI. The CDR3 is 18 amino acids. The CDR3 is CASSPPGRREPHHNEQFF. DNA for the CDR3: TGTGCCAGCTCACCACCGGGCCGACGGGAGCCCCACCACAATGAGCAGTTCTTC.